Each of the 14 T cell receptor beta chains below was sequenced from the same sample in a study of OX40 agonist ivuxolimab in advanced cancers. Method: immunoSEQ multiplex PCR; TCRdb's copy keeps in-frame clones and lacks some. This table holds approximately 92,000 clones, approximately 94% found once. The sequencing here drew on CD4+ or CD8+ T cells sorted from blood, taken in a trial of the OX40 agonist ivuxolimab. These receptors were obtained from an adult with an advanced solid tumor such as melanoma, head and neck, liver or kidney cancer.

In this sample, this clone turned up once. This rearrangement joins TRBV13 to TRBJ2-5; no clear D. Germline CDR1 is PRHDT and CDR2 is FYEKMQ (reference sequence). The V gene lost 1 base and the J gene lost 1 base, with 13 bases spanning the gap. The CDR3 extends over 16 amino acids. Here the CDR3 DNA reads TGTGCCAGCAGCTTAGAGGGCAAGTCGGGCCAAGAGACCCAGTACTTC. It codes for CASSLEGKSGQETQYF.

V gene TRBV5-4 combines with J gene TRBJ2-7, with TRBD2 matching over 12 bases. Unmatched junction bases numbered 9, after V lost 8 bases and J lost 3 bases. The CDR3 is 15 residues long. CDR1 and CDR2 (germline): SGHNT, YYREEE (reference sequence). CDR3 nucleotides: TGTGCCAGTTCGTTCCCGACTAGCGGGAGCTACGAGCAGTACTTC. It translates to CASSFPTSGSYEQYF.

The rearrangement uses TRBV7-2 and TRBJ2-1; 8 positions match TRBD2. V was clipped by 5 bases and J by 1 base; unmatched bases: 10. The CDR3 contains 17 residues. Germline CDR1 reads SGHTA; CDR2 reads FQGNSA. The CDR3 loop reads CASSRAPTSGSYNEQFF. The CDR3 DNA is TGTGCCAGCAGCCGTGCTCCTACTAGCGGTTCCTACAATGAGCAGTTCTTC. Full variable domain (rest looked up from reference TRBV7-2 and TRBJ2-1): GAGVSQSPSNKVTEKGKDVELRCDPISGHTALYWYRQSLGQGLEFLIYFQGNSAPDKSGLPSDRFSAERTGGSVSTLTIQRTQQEDSAVYLCASSRAPTSGSYNEQFFGPGTRLTVL.

The CDR3 nucleotides read TGTGCCAGCAGTTACTCCGAGGCCCTGTGGCCCCAGCATTTT. It translates to CASSYSEALWPQHF. This rearrangement joins TRBV6-5 to TRBJ1-5; D gene unclear. Germline V gene lookup returns CDR1 MNHEY and CDR2 SVGAGI. Trimming stripped 0 bases from V and 9 bases from J, with 12 bases between. The length of the CDR3 is 14 residues.

The chain's CDR3 is CATSSSFQETQYF. The CDR3 bases are TGTGCCACCAGCAGTAGCTTCCAAGAGACCCAGTACTTC. The genes are TRBV15 and TRBJ2-5, with D uncertain. The CDR3 is 13 amino acids. V lost 3 bases to trimming and J lost 1 base, with 6 bases between them. Germline loops: CDR1 LNHNV, CDR2 YYDKDF (reference sequence).

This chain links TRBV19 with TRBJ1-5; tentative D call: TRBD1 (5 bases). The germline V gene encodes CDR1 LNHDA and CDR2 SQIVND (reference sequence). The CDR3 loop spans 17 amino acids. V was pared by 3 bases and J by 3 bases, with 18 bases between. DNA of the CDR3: TGTGCCAGTAGTATTGGGACTCAGGGTTTCGACAATCAGCCCCAGCATTTT. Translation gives CASSIGTQGFDNQPQHF.

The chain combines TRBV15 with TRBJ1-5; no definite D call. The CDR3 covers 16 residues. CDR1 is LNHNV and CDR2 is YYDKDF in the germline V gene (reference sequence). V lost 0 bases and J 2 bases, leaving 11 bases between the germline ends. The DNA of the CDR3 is TGTGCCACCAGCAGAGATCGAATGGGCGGCAATCAGCCCCAGCATTTT. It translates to CATSRDRMGGNQPQHF. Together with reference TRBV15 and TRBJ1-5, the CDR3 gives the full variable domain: DAMVIQNPRYQVTQFGKPVTLSCSQTLNHNVMYWYQQKSSQAPKLLFHYYDKDFNNEADTPDNFQSRRPNTSFCFLDIRSPGLGDTAMYLCATSRDRMGGNQPQHFGDGTRLSIL.

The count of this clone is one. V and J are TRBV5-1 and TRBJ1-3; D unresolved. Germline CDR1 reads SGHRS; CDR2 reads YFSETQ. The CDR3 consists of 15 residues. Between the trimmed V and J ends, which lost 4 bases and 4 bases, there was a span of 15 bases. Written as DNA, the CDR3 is TGCGCCAGCAGCGCTTCTGGTGCGAGCGGAAACACCATATATTTT. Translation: CASSASGASGNTIYF.

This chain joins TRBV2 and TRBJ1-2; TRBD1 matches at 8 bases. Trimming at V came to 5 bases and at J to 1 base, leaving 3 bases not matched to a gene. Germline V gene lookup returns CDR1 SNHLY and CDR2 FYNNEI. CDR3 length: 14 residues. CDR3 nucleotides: TGTGCCAGCAGTCGGGACAGGAATAACTATGGCTACACCTTC. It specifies CASSRDRNNYGYTF.

In nucleotides, the CDR3 is TGCGCCAGCAGCCAAGCCCCCCCGGGCCATTATGGCTACACCTTC. It specifies CASSQAPPGHYGYTF. V gene TRBV4-3 combines with J gene TRBJ1-2; D uncertain. Looked up from germline, CDR1 is LGHNA and CDR2 is YSLEER. V lost 1 base and J lost 5, with 14 bases in between. This CDR3 has 15 amino acids.

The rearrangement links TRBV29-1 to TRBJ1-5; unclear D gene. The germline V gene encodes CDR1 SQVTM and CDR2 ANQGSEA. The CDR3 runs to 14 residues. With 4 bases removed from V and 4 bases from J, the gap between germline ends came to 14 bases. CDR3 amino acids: CSVAGMGGNQPQHF. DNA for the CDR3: TGCAGCGTTGCGGGTATGGGAGGAAATCAGCCCCAGCATTTT.

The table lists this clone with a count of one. The CDR3 protein is CAWSVDRGPETQYF. DNA of the CDR3: TGTGCCTGGAGTGTAGACAGGGGGCCGGAGACCCAGTACTTC. V usage is TRBV30 and J usage is TRBJ2-5, with 10 bases lining up with TRBD1. The ends lost 0 bases at V and 5 bases at J; junction bases unmatched: 3. The CDR3 contains 14 residues. Germline loops: CDR1 GTSNPN, CDR2 SVGIG (reference sequence).

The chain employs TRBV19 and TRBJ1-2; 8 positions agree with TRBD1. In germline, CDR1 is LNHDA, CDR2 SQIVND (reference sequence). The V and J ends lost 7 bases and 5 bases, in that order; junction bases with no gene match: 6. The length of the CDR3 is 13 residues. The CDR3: CASNLGQAYGYTF. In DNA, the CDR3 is TGTGCCAGTAATTTGGGACAGGCGTATGGCTACACCTTC.

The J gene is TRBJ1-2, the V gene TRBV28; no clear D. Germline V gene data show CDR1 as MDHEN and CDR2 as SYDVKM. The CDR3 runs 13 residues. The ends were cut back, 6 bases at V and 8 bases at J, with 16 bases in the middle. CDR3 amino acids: CASRTSQIEGYTF. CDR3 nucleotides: TGTGCCAGCAGGACCTCTCAAATAGAGGGCTACACCTTC.